One sample yielded the 29 T cell receptor beta chains listed below, sequenced in a study of blood T cells in healthy people across ages. Next came a second PCR, run for roughly 6 to 11 cycles, which used a sample-barcoded 5' primer along with a J-beta primer mix. In TCRdb, the 5' RACE reads were re-called with MiXCR into one record per CDR3 protein. The data hold more than 1 million distinct CDR3 sequences, with 40% to 50% observed a single time. The sequenced sample consisted of blood. Receptors originate from a woman aged 60 to 75 in good health.

The chain links TRBV7-8 to TRBJ2-7; TRBD2 matches 10 bases. The CDR3 is 15 amino acids. The J segment lost 6 bases and the V segment lost 5 bases, leaving 10 bases of the junction unmatched. Germline V gene data show CDR1 as SGHVS and CDR2 as FQNEAQ. CDR3 coding DNA: TGTGCCAGCAGCCCTAAAGGGCTAGCGGGAGTCGAGCAGTACTTC. Protein sequence: CASSPKGLAGVEQYF.

In this sample, this clonotype turned up a few times. The rearrangement links TRBV7-9 to TRBJ2-1, with D hard to call. Between the trimmed V and J ends, which lost 2 bases and 8 bases, there was a span of 7 bases. Per the germline V gene, CDR1 is SEHNR and CDR2 is FQNEAQ (reference sequence). The CDR3 length is 12 residues. CDR3 sequence: CASSLQLYEQFF. The CDR3 DNA follows: TGTGCCAGCAGCTTACAGTTATATGAGCAGTTCTTC.

The CDR3 loop is CASLEDVQYF. The CDR3 bases are TGTGCCAGCCTGGAGGACGTGCAGTACTTC. The rearrangement uses TRBV21-1 and TRBJ2-7; TRBD2 is the table's D call, not checked against the DNA. TRBV21-1 is an annotated pseudogene. The CDR3 is 10 amino acids.

This rearrangement joins TRBV6-1 to TRBJ2-1; 10 bases fit TRBD2. Germline V lookup: CDR1 MNHNS, CDR2 SASEGT. V trimming: 7 bases; J trimming: 6 bases; junction bases outside the gene matches: 6. The CDR3 length is 14 residues. CDR3 sequence: CASTRLAGLNEQFF. The CDR3 bases are TGTGCCAGCACGAGACTAGCGGGCCTCAATGAGCAGTTCTTC.

The sample holds a few counts of this clonotype. This chain connects TRBV11-2 to TRBJ2-1, with 9 bases lining up with TRBD2. This CDR3 spans 18 amino acids. V was clipped by 1 base and J by 6 bases; unmatched bases: 13. CDR1 and CDR2 from the germline V gene are SGHAT and FQNNGV. The DNA for the CDR3 is TGTGCCAGCAGCTTAGTTCCTAGCGGGATAGGGATTGGCAATGAGCAGTTCTTC. It specifies CASSLVPSGIGIGNEQFF.

This clonotype was found a few times. This chain connects TRBV6-2 or TRBV6-3 to TRBJ1-2; possible D gene TRBD1, 6 bases. The ends were cut back, 4 bases at V and 8 bases at J, with 11 bases in the middle. Germline V gives CDR1 MNHEY, CDR2 SVGEGT. There are 12 residues in the CDR3. The CDR3 is CASSWTEWGYTF. The CDR3 coding sequence is TGTGCCAGCAGTTGGACAGAATGGGGCTACACCTTC.

The J gene is TRBJ1-2, the V gene TRBV2; no definite D call. This CDR3 is built from 12 residues. V shed 3 bases and J shed 3 bases, with 5 bases lying between them. CDR1 and CDR2 from the germline V gene are SNHLY and FYNNEI. The CDR3 coding sequence is TGTGCCAGCAGTGACAGATACTATGGCTACACCTTC. It is translated as CASSDRYYGYTF.

The chain joins TRBV11-2 to TRBJ2-3, with a possible D match to TRBD2 (6 bases). The CDR3 length is 17 residues. The germline V and J ends were trimmed by 2 bases and 6 bases, with 21 bases remaining between them. The V gene's germline CDR1 is SGHAT and CDR2 FQNNGV. The CDR3 nucleotides read TGTGCCAGCAGCTTACAGGCCCGGGAGCGAGTCACGGATACGCAGTATTTT. Protein: CASSLQARERVTDTQYF.

This chain connects TRBV27 to TRBJ2-3, with D maybe TRBD2 (5 bases). The V gene lost 8 bases and the J gene lost 1 base, with 19 bases spanning the gap. Germline CDR1 and CDR2: MNHEY and SMNVEV (reference sequence). The CDR3 has 16 amino acids. CDR3 protein: CASYPRGFRGTDTQYF. The CDR3 DNA follows: TGTGCCAGCTACCCCCGGGGTTTTCGGGGCACAGATACGCAGTATTTT.

For the CDR3, the DNA is TGTGCCAGCAAAGCTGGGGCGGGAGGGACCTACGAGCAGTACTTC. Translating gives CASKAGAGGTYEQYF. V gene TRBV2 combines with J gene TRBJ2-7; 9 nucleotides line up with TRBD2. The junction had 9 bases not matched to a gene; V was cut back by 7 bases and J by 2 bases. CDR1 and CDR2 (germline): SNHLY, FYNNEI. This CDR3 spans 15 amino acids.

The CDR3 loop reads CASSRTSEGPQETQYF. In DNA, the CDR3 is TGCGCCAGCAGCCGCACTAGTGAGGGTCCACAAGAGACCCAGTACTTC. The rearrangement uses TRBV5-1 and TRBJ2-5; maybe TRBD2 (5 bases). The CDR3 is made up of 16 amino acids. Germline lookup yields CDR1 SGHRS and CDR2 YFSETQ. Trimming removed 4 bases at V and 2 bases at J, with 18 bases between.

The J gene is TRBJ1-2, the V gene TRBV7-6; D is perhaps TRBD1 (5 bases). The CDR3 loop spans 15 amino acids. The germline V gene encodes CDR1 SGHVS and CDR2 FNYEAQ. The V and J ends lost 5 bases and 0 bases respectively, with 13 bases between them. In DNA form, the CDR3 reads TGTGCCAGCAGCGCCCAGAGGGGAGCTAACTATGGCTACACCTTC. Translated, it gives CASSAQRGANYGYTF.

This chain links TRBV27 with TRBJ2-1; 9 bases map to TRBD2. With V trimmed by 6 bases and J by 5 bases, 5 bases remained unmatched. The CDR3 has 14 amino acids. Germline CDR1 and CDR2: MNHEY and SMNVEV (reference sequence). CDR3 DNA: TGTGCCAGCAGGGCGGCTAGCGGGGACAATGAGCAGTTCTTC. This translates into CASRAASGDNEQFF.

The J gene is TRBJ2-7, the V gene TRBV2; weak D call: TRBD2 (6 bases). Germline values: CDR1 SNHLY, CDR2 FYNNEI. Trimming took off 8 bases at V and 3 bases at J, with 8 bases between the two ends. The CDR3 has 11 amino acids. DNA of the CDR3: TGTGCCAGCGGGGGGAACTACGAGCAGTACTTC. It translates to CASGGNYEQYF.

This rearrangement joins TRBV28 to TRBJ1-1, with TRBD1 as a possible D gene (6 bases). This CDR3 contains 15 residues. V shed 6 bases and J shed 5 bases, with 19 bases lying between them. CDR1 and CDR2 from the germline V gene are MDHEN and SYDVKM. The CDR3 protein is CASSKLLGRGTEAFF. As DNA, the CDR3 is TGTGCCAGCAGCAAATTACTAGGCAGGGGTACTGAAGCTTTCTTT.

The V call is TRBV6-6, the J call TRBJ2-5; 9 bases are shared with TRBD2. Losses at the gene ends were 11 bases for V and 3 bases for J; bases not matched to a gene: 7. This CDR3 region has 13 residues. Germline V gene lookup returns CDR1 MNHNY and CDR2 SVGAGI (reference sequence). CDR3 in amino acids: CAGRTSAKETQYF. In nucleotides, the CDR3 is TGTGCCGGGCGGACTAGCGCTAAAGAGACCCAGTACTTC.

The chain has TRBV12-3 or TRBV12-4 and TRBJ1-5, with a possible D match to TRBD1 (5 bases). This CDR3 is built from 14 residues. V gave up 3 bases and J gave up 5 bases, with 11 bases separating them. The CDR3 loop reads CASSLRSGYQPQHF. CDR3 DNA sequence: TGTGCCAGCAGTTTGAGGTCAGGGTATCAGCCCCAGCATTTT.

The chain recombines TRBV5-6 with TRBJ2-7; D tentatively fits TRBD1 or TRBD2 (5 bases each). CDR3 length: 14 residues. Germline-derived CDR1 and CDR2 are SGHDT and YYEEEE. Trimming took 4 bases from V and 4 from J, leaving 15 bases between them. CDR3 sequence: CASSGSPGSYEQYF. The CDR3 coding sequence is TGTGCCAGCAGCGGATCGCCAGGGAGTTACGAGCAGTACTTC. The variable domain in full, with the rest retrieved from reference TRBV5-6 and TRBJ2-7, is DAGVTQSPTHLIKTRGQQVTLRCSPKSGHDTVSWYQQALGQGPQFIFQYYEEEERQRGNFPDRFSGHQFPNYSSELNVNALLLGDSALYLCASSGSPGSYEQYFGPGTRLTVT.

The chain has TRBV27 and TRBJ2-7; D unclear. The CDR3 spans 13 residues. Germline V lookup: CDR1 MNHEY, CDR2 SMNVEV (reference sequence). V was cut by 6 bases and J by 4 bases, with 13 bases left in between. The CDR3 DNA follows: TGTGCCAGCAGAACGGCCGGGCGGTACGAGCAGTACTTC. It codes for CASRTAGRYEQYF.

The V gene is TRBV12-3 or TRBV12-4, the J gene TRBJ2-5; the D is unclear. TRBJ2-1 matches the DNA end more closely, so the J call is doubtful. The CDR3 contains 11 residues. In DNA form, the CDR3 reads TGTGCCAGCAGCCTAGAAGAGACCCAGTTCTTC. The encoded protein is CASSLEETQFF.

This rearrangement joins TRBV11-2 to TRBJ2-7, with D perhaps TRBD1 (5 bases). V gave up 3 bases and J gave up 2 bases, with 23 bases separating them. Germline CDR1 reads SGHAT; CDR2 reads FQNNGV. The CDR3 spans 18 residues. CDR3: CASSFRAPQGIKTYEQYF. CDR3 DNA: TGTGCCAGCAGCTTTCGAGCCCCTCAGGGTATTAAGACCTACGAGCAGTACTTC. Looking up the rest from reference TRBV11-2 and TRBJ2-7 gives the full variable domain: EAGVAQSPRYKIIEKRQSVAFWCNPISGHATLYWYQQILGQGPKLLIQFQNNGVVDDSQLPKDRFSAERLKGVDSTLKIQPAKLEDSAVYLCASSFRAPQGIKTYEQYFGPGTRLTVT.

This chain connects TRBV29-1 to TRBJ1-4; no firm D call. Germline V lookup: CDR1 SQVTM, CDR2 ANQGSEA. The V gene lost 3 bases and the J gene lost 10 bases, with 9 bases spanning the gap. This CDR3 is 11 amino acids long. The CDR3 nucleotides are TGCAGCGTTGAGTCCGACGGAAAACTGTTTTTT. Translating gives CSVESDGKLFF.

This clonotype has just a few counts. This sequence joins TRBV29-1 and TRBJ1-1, with D tentatively TRBD1 (6 bases). The CDR3 totals 11 residues. V was shortened by 6 bases and J by 5 bases, with 10 bases between the two germline ends. The germline V gene encodes CDR1 SQVTM and CDR2 ANQGSEA. The CDR3 region is CSVLTGTEAFF. The CDR3 nucleotides are TGCAGCGTATTAACAGGGACTGAAGCTTTCTTT.

In its sample, this clonotype was seen a few times. The rearrangement joins TRBV28 to TRBJ1-1, with unresolved D. CDR1 is MDHEN, CDR2 SYDVKM, per germline. The CDR3 extends over 14 amino acids. Trimming stripped 5 bases from V and 4 bases from J, with 14 bases between. The CDR3 here is CASSPPRKATEAFF. CDR3 sequence (DNA): TGTGCCAGCAGTCCTCCTCGGAAGGCCACTGAAGCTTTCTTT.

The rearrangement uses TRBV10-3 and TRBJ2-5; 11 bases agree with TRBD1. This CDR3 has 19 amino acids. The V and J ends lost 3 bases and 5 bases, in that order; junction bases with no gene match: 17. CDR1 and CDR2 (germline): ENHRY, SYGVKD. CDR3 protein: CAISEARSGTGGFEETQYF. The CDR3 DNA is TGTGCCATCAGTGAAGCCCGGAGTGGGACAGGGGGTTTCGAGGAGACCCAGTACTTC.

This clonotype has more than one count but fewer than ten. V and J are TRBV24-1 and TRBJ1-2; D remains unclear. Trimming left V 3 bases short and J 3 bases short, with 16 bases between. Germline V gives CDR1 KGHDR, CDR2 SFDVKD. The length of the CDR3 is 16 residues. The CDR3 bases are TGTGCCACCAGTGATCCCACTAAGGGAACGGACTATGGCTACACCTTC. As protein: CATSDPTKGTDYGYTF.

In this sample, this clonotype turned up a few times. The V and J genes are TRBV29-1 and TRBJ2-1, with D tentatively TRBD1 (5 bases). The CDR3 length is 13 residues. V was trimmed by 6 bases and J by 4 bases, leaving 13 bases between them. Per germline, CDR1 SQVTM and CDR2 ANQGSEA. CDR3 residues: CSVVQANYNEQFF. The DNA of the CDR3 is TGCAGCGTAGTACAGGCCAATTACAATGAGCAGTTCTTC.

This clonotype was recorded a few times. The chain joins TRBV24-1 to TRBJ2-1; D could derive from TRBD1 or TRBD2 (6 bases each). From germline, CDR1 is KGHDR and CDR2 SFDVKD. V was cut by 7 bases and J by 8 bases, with 8 bases left in between. The CDR3 is made up of 11 amino acids. The CDR3 region has the DNA TGTGCCACCAGGAGGGGGGATGAGCAGTTCTTC. This encodes CATRRGDEQFF.

In its sample, this clonotype was seen once. This rearrangement joins TRBV6-2 or TRBV6-3 to TRBJ2-1, with 9 bases lining up with TRBD2. This CDR3 is 14 amino acids long. Germline V gene sequence: CDR1 MNHEY, CDR2 SVGEGT. The trim removed 6 bases at V and 8 bases at J, leaving 8 bases unmatched. CDR3 nucleotide sequence: TGTGCCAGCAGCCTTAGCGGGAGAGTCCATGAGCAGTTCTTC. Its protein is CASSLSGRVHEQFF.